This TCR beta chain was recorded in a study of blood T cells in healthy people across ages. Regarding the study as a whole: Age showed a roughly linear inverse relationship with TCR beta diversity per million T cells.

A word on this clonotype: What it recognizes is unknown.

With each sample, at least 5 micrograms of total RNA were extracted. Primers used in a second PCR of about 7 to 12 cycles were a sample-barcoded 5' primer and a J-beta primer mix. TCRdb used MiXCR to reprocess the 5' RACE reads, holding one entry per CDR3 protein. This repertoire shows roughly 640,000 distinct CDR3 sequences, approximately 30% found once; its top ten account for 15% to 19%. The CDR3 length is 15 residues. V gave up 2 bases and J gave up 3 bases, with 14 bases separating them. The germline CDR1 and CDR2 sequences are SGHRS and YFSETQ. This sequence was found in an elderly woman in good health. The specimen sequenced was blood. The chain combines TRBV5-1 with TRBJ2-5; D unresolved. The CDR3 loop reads CASSLVRASEETQYF. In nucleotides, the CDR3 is TGCGCCAGCAGCTTAGTCCGTGCTAGTGAAGAGACCCAGTACTTC.